Each of the 28 T cell receptor beta chains below was sequenced from the same sample in a study of blood T cell repertoires in COVID-19. Sequencing used immunoSEQ multiplex PCR; TCRdb keeps in-frame clones, though not all of them. The sample has about 160,000 clones, 87% seen once. The sequenced sample was peripheral blood. These TCRs come from a woman aged 55-75 years who had recovered from COVID-19.

V gene TRBV7-3 combines with J gene TRBJ2-3; 8 bases are shared with TRBD1. This CDR3 is built from 16 residues. V gave up 4 bases and J gave up 2 bases; unmatched junction bases: 8. Germline V gives CDR1 SGHTA, CDR2 FQGTGA. The DNA for the CDR3 is TGTGCCAGCAGCTCTGGACAGGGCGGCAACACAGATACGCAGTATTTT. Translated: CASSSGQGGNTDTQYF.

The gene calls are TRBV5-1 and TRBJ2-5; TRBD1 matches at 11 bases. The junction had 8 bases not matched to a gene; V was cut back by 3 bases and J by 4 bases. Per the germline V gene, CDR1 is SGHRS and CDR2 is YFSETQ. This CDR3 contains 16 residues. CDR3 residues: CASSSLDRGRGETQYF. The CDR3 DNA reads as TGCGCCAGCAGCTCCCTGGACAGGGGGCGAGGAGAGACCCAGTACTTC.

The chain uses TRBV5-1 and TRBJ2-1; the D is unclear. Germline values: CDR1 SGHRS, CDR2 YFSETQ. V lost 5 bases to trimming and J lost 5 bases, with 5 bases between them. The CDR3 runs to 11 residues. The CDR3 region has the DNA TGCGCCAGCAGAGCCGACAATGAGCAGTTCTTC. Encoded protein: CASRADNEQFF.

The genes are TRBV9 and TRBJ2-3; TRBD1 aligns across 7 bases. The germline V gene encodes CDR1 SGDLS and CDR2 YYNGEE. The ends lost 1 base at V and 4 bases at J; junction bases unmatched: 12. The CDR3 loop spans 17 amino acids. The CDR3 nucleotides are TGTGCCAGCAGCGTAAGCGTAGGGACAGTACTTCCAGATACGCAGTATTTT. This encodes CASSVSVGTVLPDTQYF.

The rearrangement links TRBV5-1 to TRBJ1-1; tentatively, D is TRBD1 (5 bases). Germline CDR1 is SGHRS and CDR2 is YFSETQ. Trimming stripped 4 bases from V and 6 bases from J, with 16 bases between. The CDR3 loop spans 14 amino acids. CDR3 amino acids: CASSIGTGLPEAFF. As DNA, the CDR3 is TGCGCCAGCAGCATCGGGACGGGACTCCCTGAAGCTTTCTTT.

The rearrangement joins TRBV2 to TRBJ1-2, with TRBD1 matching 12 bases. CDR1 and CDR2 from the germline V gene are SNHLY and FYNNEI. The V gene end was trimmed by 6 bases and the J gene end by 0 bases; junction bases not matched to a gene: 8. The CDR3 totals 17 residues. This CDR3 reads CASRPGQGAGTNYGYTF. DNA for the CDR3: TGTGCCAGCAGGCCGGGACAGGGGGCCGGAACTAACTATGGCTACACCTTC.

The rearrangement joins TRBV9 to TRBJ1-1; the D is unclear. The germline V gene has CDR1 SGDLS and CDR2 YYNGEE. This CDR3 has 15 residues. V was cut by 4 bases and J by 5 bases, with 18 bases left in between. The DNA for the CDR3 is TGTGCCAGCAGCCCTTCTGGATATCCGGGGACTGAAGCTTTCTTT. As protein: CASSPSGYPGTEAFF.

Concerning this clone: Different DNA sequences within this sample yield the same CDR3. V and J are TRBV2 and TRBJ2-5; 9 bases agree with TRBD1. V dropped 6 bases and J dropped 5; count of bases not matched to a gene: 1. Germline V gives CDR1 SNHLY, CDR2 FYNNEI. The CDR3 contains 12 residues. The CDR3 nucleotides read TGTGCCAGCAGGACAGGGGGGGAGACCCAGTACTTC. It codes for CASRTGGETQYF.

V usage is TRBV2 and J usage is TRBJ2-7; 9 bases align to TRBD1. V trimming: 7 bases; J trimming: 0 bases; junction bases outside the gene matches: 4. Germline V gives CDR1 SNHLY, CDR2 FYNNEI. This CDR3 spans 14 amino acids. Here the CDR3 reads CASNNRGLSYEQYF. CDR3 coding DNA: TGTGCCAGCAACAACAGGGGGCTCTCCTACGAGCAGTACTTC.

The CDR3 loop reads CASSLSSGITDTQYF. CDR3 DNA: TGTGCCAGCAGCTTATCATCCGGGATCACAGATACGCAGTATTTT. V and J are TRBV7-9 and TRBJ2-3; perhaps TRBD2 as D (5 bases). V was clipped by 2 bases and J by 2 bases, with 11 bases between them. The CDR3 spans 15 residues. Looked up from germline, CDR1 is SEHNR and CDR2 is FQNEAQ (reference sequence). Looking up the rest from reference TRBV7-9 and TRBJ2-3 gives the full variable domain: DTGVSQNPRHKITKRGQNVTFRCDPISEHNRLYWYRQTLGQGPEFLTYFQNEAQLEKSRLLSDRFSAERPKGSFSTLEIQRTEQGDSAMYLCASSLSSGITDTQYFGPGTRLTVL.

This sequence joins TRBV5-6 and TRBJ1-4, with 7 bases identical to TRBD1. The V and J ends lost 4 bases and 0 bases, in that order; junction bases with no gene match: 3. This CDR3 has 15 amino acids. Germline assignment: CDR1 SGHDT and CDR2 YYEEEE. The CDR3 here is CASSGTEATNEKLFF. The CDR3 DNA follows: TGTGCCAGCAGCGGGACAGAAGCAACTAATGAAAAACTGTTTTTT.

This chain joins TRBV12-3 or TRBV12-4 and TRBJ1-1; tentatively, D is TRBD1 (5 bases). With 4 bases removed from V and 6 bases from J, the gap between germline ends came to 12 bases. This CDR3 region has 13 residues. CDR3 sequence: CASSSEWGAEAFF. Here the CDR3 DNA reads TGTGCCAGCAGTTCCGAATGGGGGGCTGAAGCTTTCTTT.

V gene TRBV7-2 combines with J gene TRBJ2-1; no clear D gene. CDR3 length: 12 amino acids. The germline CDR1 and CDR2 sequences are SGHTA and FQGNSA. V was trimmed by 3 bases and J by 3 bases, leaving 3 bases between them. The CDR3 protein is CASSFFYNEQFF. The CDR3 nucleotides read TGTGCCAGCAGCTTCTTCTACAATGAGCAGTTCTTC.

This chain links TRBV4-1 with TRBJ1-3, with TRBD1 matching 7 bases. CDR1 and CDR2 (germline): MGHRA, YSYEKL. The CDR3 loop spans 18 amino acids. The V gene end was trimmed by 1 base and the J gene end by 2 bases; junction bases not matched to a gene: 11. CDR3: CASSQAIFTGEAGNTIYF. DNA for the CDR3: TGCGCCAGCAGCCAAGCTATTTTTACAGGGGAAGCTGGAAACACCATATATTTT.

This clone was picked up a small number of times. V gene TRBV6-5 combines with J gene TRBJ1-1; D is undetermined. Looked up from germline, CDR1 is MNHEY and CDR2 is SVGAGI. The CDR3 totals 13 residues. V gave up 6 bases and J gave up 6 bases, with 14 bases separating them. CDR3 region: CASSPPGSPEAFF. The CDR3 nucleotides read TGTGCCAGCAGCCCACCGGGGTCCCCTGAAGCTTTCTTT.

The chain is built from TRBV27 and TRBJ1-1; D ambiguous. V dropped 3 bases and J dropped 6 bases, with 11 bases sitting between them. The CDR3 loop spans 13 amino acids. The V gene's germline CDR1 is MNHEY and CDR2 SMNVEV (reference sequence). In DNA, the CDR3 is TGTGCCAGCAGTTTTCGCGCGGCGCCTGAAGCTTTCTTT. It is translated as CASSFRAAPEAFF.

The rearrangement links TRBV29-1 to TRBJ2-7; tentatively, D is TRBD1 (6 bases). Germline V gene lookup returns CDR1 SQVTM and CDR2 ANQGSEA. This CDR3 is 12 amino acids long. V lost 4 bases and J lost 2, with 9 bases in between. The CDR3 is CSVGGRPYEQYF. In DNA, the CDR3 is TGCAGCGTTGGGGGGCGACCCTACGAGCAGTACTTC.

The rearrangement links TRBV5-5 to TRBJ1-2; TRBD1 matches at 7 bases. V was clipped by 4 bases and J by 2 bases; unmatched bases: 2. The CDR3 spans 13 residues. Germline V gives CDR1 SGHKS, CDR2 YYEKEE (reference sequence). Here the CDR3 DNA reads TGTGCCAGCAGCCGGGGACAGAACTATGGCTACACCTTC. Translation gives CASSRGQNYGYTF.

J is TRBJ2-7 and V is TRBV10-1; TRBD1 matches at 7 bases. From germline, CDR1 is WNHNN and CDR2 SYGVQD (reference sequence). V shed 5 bases, J shed 6 bases, and the junction held 10 bases outside the gene matches. This CDR3 comprises 14 residues. CDR3 sequence reads: CASSSGTALGEQYF. CDR3 sequence (DNA): TGCGCCAGCAGTTCCGGGACAGCTCTCGGCGAGCAGTACTTC.

For the CDR3, the DNA is TGTGCCAGCAGCTTGCGACTAGCGGGGAGGTCTTCCTACAATGAGCAGTTCTTC. This sequence encodes CASSLRLAGRSSYNEQFF. This chain uses TRBV7-6 with TRBJ2-1; 11 positions match TRBD2. The J segment lost 1 base and the V segment lost 3 bases, leaving 8 bases of the junction unmatched. The CDR3 consists of 18 residues. CDR1 is SGHVS, CDR2 FNYEAQ, per germline.

CDR3 region: CASSMTGTNEKLFF. The CDR3 nucleotides are TGCGCCAGCAGTATGACAGGCACTAATGAAAAACTGTTTTTT. V gene TRBV5-1 combines with J gene TRBJ1-4, with D maybe TRBD1 (6 bases). V shed 5 bases and J shed 2 bases, with 10 bases lying between them. This CDR3 is built from 14 residues. Germline V CDR1 and CDR2: SGHRS, YFSETQ.

The V gene is TRBV6-5, the J gene TRBJ2-7; 9 bases match TRBD1. CDR1 is MNHEY and CDR2 is SVGAGI in the germline V gene. Losses at the gene ends were 11 bases for V and 2 bases for J; bases not matched to a gene: 7. CDR3 length equals 13 residues. The CDR3 DNA is TGTGCCTCCAGAGGGACAGGGCCCTACGAGCAGTACTTC. Protein: CASRGTGPYEQYF.

J is TRBJ2-5 and V is TRBV11-2; 11 bases agree with TRBD2. Germline-derived CDR1 and CDR2 are SGHAT and FQNNGV. The CDR3 runs to 14 residues. With 3 bases clipped from V and 5 bases from J, the junction kept 2 bases outside the gene matches. CDR3 coding DNA: TGTGCCAGCAGCTTTAGCGGGGGGGCGGAGACCCAGTACTTC. Translating it yields CASSFSGGAETQYF. Combining the CDR3 with reference TRBV11-2 and TRBJ2-5 gives the whole variable domain EAGVAQSPRYKIIEKRQSVAFWCNPISGHATLYWYQQILGQGPKLLIQFQNNGVVDDSQLPKDRFSAERLKGVDSTLKIQPAKLEDSAVYLCASSFSGGAETQYFGPGTRLLVL.

The chain links TRBV20-1 to TRBJ2-4; 7 nucleotides match TRBD1. This CDR3 spans 14 amino acids. CDR1 DFQATT and CDR2 SNEGSKA come from the germline V gene (reference sequence). V gave up 3 bases and J gave up 0 bases; unmatched junction bases: 2. The DNA of the CDR3 is TGCAGTGCTAGTGACAGGGCAGCCAAAAACATTCAGTACTTC. Protein product: CSASDRAAKNIQYF.

The chain employs TRBV5-1 and TRBJ2-7; possible D gene TRBD1, 5 bases. Germline V gene data show CDR1 as SGHRS and CDR2 as YFSETQ. There are 12 residues in the CDR3. Trimming pared 0 bases from V and 7 bases from J, leaving 8 bases between. The CDR3 protein is CASSLDTGEQYF. The CDR3 DNA is TGCGCCAGCAGCTTGGACACAGGTGAGCAGTACTTC.

The V gene is TRBV7-2, the J gene TRBJ2-1; TRBD2 matches 7 bases. The CDR3 is made up of 15 amino acids. J gave up 4 bases and V 7 bases, and 10 bases lay outside the gene matches. CDR1 and CDR2 from the germline V gene are SGHTA and FQGNSA. The CDR3 is CASTPATSRYNEQFF. As DNA, the CDR3 is TGTGCCAGCACCCCTGCGACTAGCAGATACAATGAGCAGTTCTTC.

V is TRBV5-1 and J is TRBJ2-5, with 12 bases matching TRBD2. The V and J ends lost 3 bases and 5 bases, in that order; junction bases with no gene match: 11. The CDR3 has 17 amino acids. Germline V gives CDR1 SGHRS, CDR2 YFSETQ. CDR3 amino acids: CASSSTALAGGEETQYF. In nucleotides, the CDR3 is TGCGCCAGCAGCTCTACGGCTCTAGCGGGGGGGGAGGAGACCCAGTACTTC.

The chain links TRBV5-6 to TRBJ1-2; no clear D. CDR1 and CDR2 (germline): SGHDT, YYEEEE. V lost 1 base and J lost 3, with 16 bases in between. The CDR3 runs 16 residues. The CDR3 coding sequence is TGTGCCAGCAGCTTGAGACAAGGAGGTTCCCACTATGGCTACACCTTC. It translates to CASSLRQGGSHYGYTF.